These 28 T cell receptor beta chains share one sample of origin, sequenced in a study of blood T cell repertoires in COVID-19. The table came from immunoSEQ multiplex PCR; TCRdb's copy has only in-frame clones and leaves some out. This sample carries some 50,000 clones, around 86% of them seen once, and the ten largest clones take approximately 2%. The sequencing input was peripheral blood. All receptors derive from a woman aged 60-75 years with acute or convalescent COVID-19.

V gene TRBV9 combines with J gene TRBJ2-5, with TRBD1 matching over 9 bases. V dropped 6 bases and J dropped 0; count of bases not matched to a gene: 6. Per germline, CDR1 SGDLS and CDR2 YYNGEE. The length of the CDR3 is 15 residues. The CDR3 loop reads CASTGTGNNQETQYF. The DNA for the CDR3 is TGTGCCAGCACCGGGACAGGGAACAACCAAGAGACCCAGTACTTC.

This clone has just one count. This chain connects TRBV5-1 to TRBJ2-1; D perhaps matches TRBD2 (7 bases). Trimming removed 3 bases from V and 7 bases from J, with 17 bases in between. Germline CDR1 SGHRS, CDR2 YFSETQ. This CDR3 comprises 15 residues. CDR3 loop: CASSWRGPNLNEQFF. CDR3 coding DNA: TGCGCCAGCAGCTGGCGGGGGCCCAATTTGAATGAGCAGTTCTTC.

The CDR3 coding sequence is TGCGCCAGCAGCCCGCCCAAGAGTGATGGCTACACCTTC. Its translation: CASSPPKSDGYTF. This chain connects TRBV4-1 to TRBJ1-2; unclear D gene. Germline lookup yields CDR1 MGHRA and CDR2 YSYEKL. There are 13 residues in the CDR3. Trimming removed 4 bases from V and 6 bases from J, with 12 bases in between.

The rearrangement links TRBV5-1 to TRBJ1-3, with TRBD1 as a possible D gene (6 bases). Trimming took 6 bases from V and 1 from J, leaving 11 bases between them. Germline assignment: CDR1 SGHRS and CDR2 YFSETQ. There are 14 residues in the CDR3. CDR3 nucleotides: TGCGCCAGCAACCCGGGGACATCTGGAAACACCATATATTTT. Its protein is CASNPGTSGNTIYF. Looking up the rest from reference TRBV5-1 and TRBJ1-3 gives the full variable domain: KAGVTQTPRYLIKTRGQQVTLSCSPISGHRSVSWYQQTPGQGLQFLFEYFSETQRNKGNFPGRFSGRQFSNSRSEMNVSTLELGDSALYLCASNPGTSGNTIYFGEGSWLTVV.

This rearrangement joins TRBV30 to TRBJ1-6; no clear D. The V and J ends lost 1 base and 10 bases respectively, with 11 bases between them. Germline V gene lookup returns CDR1 GTSNPN and CDR2 SVGIG (reference sequence). The CDR3 length is 13 residues. CDR3 region: CAWSAGSTSPLHF. The CDR3 DNA reads TGTGCCTGGAGTGCAGGTTCGACCTCACCCCTCCACTTT.

The genes are TRBV4-1 and TRBJ2-6; 12 nucleotides align to TRBD2. The V gene end was trimmed by 4 bases and the J gene end by 3 bases; junction bases not matched to a gene: 4. The length of the CDR3 is 17 residues. Germline assignment: CDR1 MGHRA and CDR2 YSYEKL. In nucleotides, the CDR3 is TGCGCCAGCAGCCGGACTAGCGGGGTATTTGGGGCCAACGTCCTGACTTTC. Translating it yields CASSRTSGVFGANVLTF.

This sequence joins TRBV6-2 or TRBV6-3 and TRBJ1-5; 9 bases fit TRBD1. The CDR3 loop spans 19 amino acids. V dropped 3 bases and J dropped 0; count of bases not matched to a gene: 12. Germline loops: CDR1 MNHEY, CDR2 SVGEGT. CDR3 sequence: CASSYGPGTGMYSNQPQHF. The CDR3 DNA sequence: TGTGCCAGCAGTTATGGCCCCGGGACAGGGATGTATAGCAATCAGCCCCAGCATTTT.

The gene calls are TRBV19 and TRBJ1-2; 8 bases agree with TRBD1. The CDR3 runs 13 residues. V lost 3 bases to trimming and J lost 5 bases; unmatched junction nucleotides: 2. Germline V gene sequence: CDR1 LNHDA, CDR2 SQIVND (reference sequence). In DNA form, the CDR3 reads TGTGCCAGTAGTATGGACAGGGTTTATGGCTACACCTTC. Its translation: CASSMDRVYGYTF. The full variable domain, completed using reference TRBV19 and TRBJ1-2, is DGGITQSPKYLFRKEGQNVTLSCEQNLNHDAMYWYRQDPGQGLRLIYYSQIVNDFQKGDIAEGYSVSREKKESFPLTVTSAQKNPTAFYLCASSMDRVYGYTFGSGTRLTVV.

The chain uses TRBV7-8 and TRBJ1-3; no reliable D call. Germline CDR1 and CDR2: SGHVS and FQNEAQ. The CDR3 loop spans 16 amino acids. V was cut by 3 bases and J by 0 bases, with 12 bases left in between. The CDR3 DNA reads as TGTGCCAGCAGCTTTGGAGGGCCGAGCTCTGGAAACACCATATATTTT. Translating gives CASSFGGPSSGNTIYF.

The V and J genes are TRBV25-1 and TRBJ1-2, with a weak D call TRBD1 (6 bases). V was clipped by 3 bases and J by 0 bases, with 8 bases between them. This CDR3 comprises 14 residues. The germline gives CDR1 MGHDK, CDR2 SYGVNS. CDR3 in DNA: TGTGCCAGCAGTGATCAGGGGCCTAACTATGGCTACACCTTC. This encodes CASSDQGPNYGYTF.

This clone occurred once. The CDR3 coding sequence is TGTGCCAGTAGTATAGCCACAGGCACAGATACGCAGTATTTT. This sequence encodes CASSIATGTDTQYF. The V call is TRBV19, the J call TRBJ2-3; D unresolved. This CDR3 region has 14 residues. Germline V gene lookup returns CDR1 LNHDA and CDR2 SQIVND (reference sequence). The V end was cut by 1 base, the J end by 1 base, with 6 bases between.

The rearrangement uses TRBV29-1 and TRBJ2-3, with D perhaps matching TRBD1 (6 bases). The CDR3 covers 11 residues. V lost 7 bases and J 6 bases, leaving 11 bases between the germline ends. Germline values: CDR1 SQVTM, CDR2 ANQGSEA. The CDR3 region has the DNA TGCAGCGGTTCGACAGGTGATACGCAGTATTTT. Its protein product is CSGSTGDTQYF.

V usage is TRBV7-6 and J usage is TRBJ1-2, with TRBD1 identical over 9 bases. This CDR3 contains 17 residues. CDR1 and CDR2 (germline): SGHVS, FNYEAQ. The V and J ends lost 5 bases and 1 base, in that order; junction bases with no gene match: 11. The CDR3 loop is CASSPDPDRGFNYGYTF. The DNA of the CDR3 is TGTGCCAGCAGCCCGGACCCCGACAGGGGGTTTAACTATGGCTACACCTTC.

The chain uses TRBV29-1 and TRBJ2-5, with D maybe TRBD2 (6 bases). Trimming removed 4 bases at V and 4 bases at J, with 10 bases between. Germline V gene sequence: CDR1 SQVTM, CDR2 ANQGSEA. This CDR3 has 12 residues. The CDR3 here is CSVALASETQYF. The CDR3 region has the DNA TGCAGCGTTGCCCTAGCGTCAGAGACCCAGTACTTC.

J is TRBJ1-2 and V is TRBV7-2; TRBD1 aligns across 11 bases. Germline V gene sequence: CDR1 SGHTA, CDR2 FQGNSA. The V segment lost 5 bases and the J segment 6 bases; nucleotides outside the gene matches: 11. The CDR3 has 16 residues. The CDR3 nucleotides are TGTGCCAGCAGCCCTAACACCGGGACAGGGGGAAATGGCTACACCTTC. This encodes CASSPNTGTGGNGYTF.

The chain employs TRBV4-2 and TRBJ1-6, with D tentatively TRBD1 (5 bases). Looked up from germline, CDR1 is LGHNA and CDR2 is YNFKEQ. The CDR3 has 13 amino acids. V was trimmed by 0 bases and J by 14 bases, leaving 11 bases between them. The CDR3 protein is CASSQDRGLALHF. CDR3 DNA: TGTGCCAGCAGCCAAGATAGGGGTTTAGCCCTCCACTTT.

This clone was seen more than once but under ten times. The rearrangement joins TRBV10-3 to TRBJ1-6, with D tentatively TRBD1 (5 bases). The germline gives CDR1 ENHRY, CDR2 SYGVKD. Deletions cut 4 bases from V and 7 bases from J, with 11 bases between. The CDR3 is made up of 14 amino acids. The CDR3 region is CAISGTGTNSPLHF. The CDR3 bases are TGTGCCATCAGTGGAACAGGCACAAATTCACCCCTCCACTTT.

This chain links TRBV24-1 with TRBJ1-6; the D is unclear. The CDR3 consists of 12 residues. Germline CDR1 is KGHDR and CDR2 is SFDVKD. V was cut by 5 bases and J by 12 bases, with 10 bases left in between. The CDR3 DNA follows: TGTGCCACCAGTGGCCTACTCAAACCCCTCCACTTT. Translating it yields CATSGLLKPLHF.

This clone has a single count. V and J are TRBV10-2 and TRBJ1-5, with a tentative D call TRBD1 (6 bases). CDR1 is WSHSY, CDR2 SAAADI, per germline. The CDR3 sequence is 14 residues long. V was trimmed by 3 bases and J by 2 bases, leaving 8 bases between them. CDR3 sequence reads: CASSDSGGNQPQHF. Here the CDR3 DNA reads TGCGCCAGCAGTGATTCAGGGGGCAATCAGCCCCAGCATTTT.

The chain uses TRBV7-2 and TRBJ1-5; D not resolved. Trimming stripped 4 bases from V and 4 bases from J, with 8 bases between. Germline CDR1 and CDR2: SGHTA and FQGNSA. The CDR3 runs to 13 residues. CDR3 residues: CASSSKTNQPQHF. DNA of the CDR3: TGTGCCAGCAGCTCCAAGACAAATCAGCCCCAGCATTTT.

This CDR3 is CASSPRQGAYIQYF. The CDR3 region has the DNA TGCGCCAGCAGCCCACGACAGGGGGCGTACATTCAGTACTTC. V is TRBV4-1 and J is TRBJ2-4; 10 bases agree with TRBD1. The CDR3 spans 14 residues. Per the germline V gene, CDR1 is MGHRA and CDR2 is YSYEKL. Trimming removed 4 bases from V and 8 bases from J; junction bases left unmatched: 5.

This clone was seen a few times. The chain joins TRBV2 to TRBJ1-5, with D unresolved. Germline V gene lookup returns CDR1 SNHLY and CDR2 FYNNEI. The CDR3 length is 14 residues. V lost 7 bases, J lost 4 bases, and 14 bases lay in between. The CDR3 DNA sequence: TGTGCCAGCAAGGTTCCTTGGAGGAATCAGCCCCAGCATTTT. Its translation is CASKVPWRNQPQHF.

In its sample, this clone was seen once. This sequence joins TRBV29-1 and TRBJ1-1, with D perhaps matching TRBD1 (6 bases). Trimming stripped 3 bases from V and 10 bases from J, with 12 bases between. Germline V gene data show CDR1 as SQVTM and CDR2 as ANQGSEA. CDR3 length: 11 amino acids. CDR3 loop: CSVEGGQGAFF. Written as DNA, the CDR3 is TGCAGCGTTGAGGGGGGGCAGGGAGCTTTCTTT.

The chain has TRBV7-8 and TRBJ2-2; 8 positions agree with TRBD1. Germline values: CDR1 SGHVS, CDR2 FQNEAQ. The CDR3 loop spans 16 amino acids. After removal of 5 bases from V and 1 base from J, the junction contained 6 bases not matched to a gene. The CDR3 nucleotides are TGTGCCAGCAGCGCTACCGGGACAGGGAACACCGGGGAGCTGTTTTTT. As protein: CASSATGTGNTGELFF.

The chain couples TRBV7-9 to TRBJ1-4; 7 nucleotides match TRBD1. Germline V gene lookup returns CDR1 SEHNR and CDR2 FQNEAQ (reference sequence). The CDR3 sequence is 19 residues long. With V trimmed by 4 bases and J by 1 base, 15 bases remained unmatched. The CDR3 here is CASSSTLGGGKRTNEKLFF. The CDR3 nucleotides are TGTGCCAGCAGCTCCACCTTAGGAGGGGGCAAGAGAACTAATGAAAAACTGTTTTTT.

In DNA form, the CDR3 reads TGTGCCAGCAGCAGCACAGGGGGTGGCGGTCAGCCCCAGCATTTT. Translated, it gives CASSSTGGGGQPQHF. This rearrangement joins TRBV5-5 to TRBJ1-5; 8 positions match TRBD1. The V gene end was trimmed by 4 bases and the J gene end by 6 bases; junction bases not matched to a gene: 9. CDR3 length: 15 residues. Germline V gene data show CDR1 as SGHKS and CDR2 as YYEKEE (reference sequence).

The chain links TRBV2 to TRBJ1-1, with a tentative D call TRBD1 (6 bases). Germline CDR1 reads SNHLY; CDR2 reads FYNNEI. The ends were cut back, 6 bases at V and 0 bases at J, with 8 bases in the middle. This CDR3 is 13 amino acids long. This CDR3 is CASSGQLNTEAFF. The CDR3 DNA is TGTGCCAGCAGCGGACAGCTGAACACTGAAGCTTTCTTT.

The chain recombines TRBV10-3 with TRBJ1-1; 7 nucleotides line up with TRBD1. With 3 bases clipped from V and 2 bases from J, the junction kept 6 bases outside the gene matches. The CDR3 contains 15 residues. Germline V gives CDR1 ENHRY, CDR2 SYGVKD. The CDR3, as DNA: TGTGCCATCAGTGACCCGGGACAGCTAAACACTGAAGCTTTCTTT. The encoded protein is CAISDPGQLNTEAFF.